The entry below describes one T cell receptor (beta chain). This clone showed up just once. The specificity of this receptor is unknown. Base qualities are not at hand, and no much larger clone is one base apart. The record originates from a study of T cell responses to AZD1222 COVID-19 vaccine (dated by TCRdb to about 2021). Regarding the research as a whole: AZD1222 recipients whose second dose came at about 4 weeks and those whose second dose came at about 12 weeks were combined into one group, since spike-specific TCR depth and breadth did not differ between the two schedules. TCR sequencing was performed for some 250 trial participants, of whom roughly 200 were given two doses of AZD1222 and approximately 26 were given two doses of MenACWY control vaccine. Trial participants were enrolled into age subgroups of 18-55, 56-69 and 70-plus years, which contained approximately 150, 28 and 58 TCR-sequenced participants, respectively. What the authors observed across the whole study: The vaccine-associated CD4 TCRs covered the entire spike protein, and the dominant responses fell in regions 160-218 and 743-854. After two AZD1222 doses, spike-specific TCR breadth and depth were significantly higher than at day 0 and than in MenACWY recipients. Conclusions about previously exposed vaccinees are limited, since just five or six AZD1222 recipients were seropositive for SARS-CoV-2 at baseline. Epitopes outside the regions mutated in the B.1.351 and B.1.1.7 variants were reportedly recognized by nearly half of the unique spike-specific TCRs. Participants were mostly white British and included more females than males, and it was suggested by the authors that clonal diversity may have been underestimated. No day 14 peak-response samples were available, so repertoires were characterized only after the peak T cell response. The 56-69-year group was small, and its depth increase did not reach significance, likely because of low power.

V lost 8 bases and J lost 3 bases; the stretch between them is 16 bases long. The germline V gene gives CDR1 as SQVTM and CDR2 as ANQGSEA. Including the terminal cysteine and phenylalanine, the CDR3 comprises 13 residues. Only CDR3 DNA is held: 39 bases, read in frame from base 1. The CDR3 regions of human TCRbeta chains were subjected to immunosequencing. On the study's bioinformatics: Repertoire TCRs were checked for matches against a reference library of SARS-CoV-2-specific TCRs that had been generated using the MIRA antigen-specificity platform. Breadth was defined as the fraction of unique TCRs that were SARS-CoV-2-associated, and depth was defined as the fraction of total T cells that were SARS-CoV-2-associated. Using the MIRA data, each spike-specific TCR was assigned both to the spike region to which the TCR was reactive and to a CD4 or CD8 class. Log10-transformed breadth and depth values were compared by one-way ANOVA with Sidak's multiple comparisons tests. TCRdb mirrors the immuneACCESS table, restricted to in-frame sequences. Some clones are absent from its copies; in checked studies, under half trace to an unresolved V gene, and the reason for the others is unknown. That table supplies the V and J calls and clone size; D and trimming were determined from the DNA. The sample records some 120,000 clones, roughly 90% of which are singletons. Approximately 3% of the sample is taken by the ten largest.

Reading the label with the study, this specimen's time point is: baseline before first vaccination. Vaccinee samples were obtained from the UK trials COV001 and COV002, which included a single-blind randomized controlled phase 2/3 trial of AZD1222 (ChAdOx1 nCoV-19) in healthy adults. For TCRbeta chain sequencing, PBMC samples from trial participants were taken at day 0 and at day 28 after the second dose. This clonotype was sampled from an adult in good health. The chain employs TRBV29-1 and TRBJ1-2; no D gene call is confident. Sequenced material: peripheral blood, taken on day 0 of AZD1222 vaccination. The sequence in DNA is TGCAGCACCCTGGACTCGAGGGACTATGGCTACACCTTC. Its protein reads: CSTLDSRDYGYTF.